This T cell receptor (beta chain) was observed in a study of PD-L1 blockade in urothelial cancer. Study as a whole: Dosed intravenously at 1,200 mg every 3 weeks, atezolizumab was initiated by patients around 2014. Samples of blood were analyzed 3 weeks (second dose) and 6 weeks after treatment start.

The protocol was immunoSEQ multiplex PCR, while the TCRdb copy is restricted to in-frame clones and leaves out a portion. The data hold about 130,000 clones, with roughly 80% observed a single time. The V gene end was trimmed by 5 bases and the J gene end by 2 bases; junction bases not matched to a gene: 6. This CDR3 is built from 15 residues. CDR1 MDHEN and CDR2 SYDVKM come from the germline V gene. Time point of the sample: pretreatment peripheral blood. The source was PBMCs, collected around atezolizumab (anti-PD-L1) treatment. This chain joins TRBV28 and TRBJ1-5; TRBD1 matches at 7 bases. This receptor was identified in a man between 45 and 60 years old with urothelial cancer. In DNA, the CDR3 is TGTGCCAGCAGTCTCGGTGGACAGGGCAATCAGCCCCAGCATTTT. It specifies CASSLGGQGNQPQHF.